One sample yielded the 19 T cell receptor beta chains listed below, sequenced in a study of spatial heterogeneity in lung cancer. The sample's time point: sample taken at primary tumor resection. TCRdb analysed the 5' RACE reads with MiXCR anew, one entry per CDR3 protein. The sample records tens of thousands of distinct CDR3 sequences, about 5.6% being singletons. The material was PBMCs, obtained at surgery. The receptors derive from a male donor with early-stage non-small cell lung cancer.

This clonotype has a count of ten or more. The CDR3 sequence: CSAPHLFTGAVNTEAFF. DNA of the CDR3: TGCAGTGCTCCCCACCTATTTACAGGGGCCGTGAACACTGAAGCTTTCTTT. The V call is TRBV20-1, the J call TRBJ1-1; 7 bases are shared with TRBD1. This CDR3 is built from 17 residues. Germline CDR1 and CDR2: DFQATT and SNEGSKA (reference sequence). J was trimmed by 0 bases and V by 5 bases; bases with no gene match: 15.

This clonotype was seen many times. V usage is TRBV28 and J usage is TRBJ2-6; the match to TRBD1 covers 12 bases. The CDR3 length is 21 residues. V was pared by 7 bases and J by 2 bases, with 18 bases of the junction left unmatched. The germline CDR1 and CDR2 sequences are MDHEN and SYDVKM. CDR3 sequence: CASTGDRGRRVVKTGANVLTF. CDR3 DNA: TGTGCCAGCACGGGGGACAGGGGGCGCAGGGTGGTTAAAACTGGGGCCAACGTCCTGACTTTC.

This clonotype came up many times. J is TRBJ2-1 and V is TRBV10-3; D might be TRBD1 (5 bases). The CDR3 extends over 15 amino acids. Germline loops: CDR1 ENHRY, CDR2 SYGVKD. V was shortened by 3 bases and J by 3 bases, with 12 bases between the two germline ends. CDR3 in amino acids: CAISEDSGNYNEQFF. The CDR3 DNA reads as TGTGCCATCAGTGAAGATTCAGGGAACTACAATGAGCAGTTCTTC.

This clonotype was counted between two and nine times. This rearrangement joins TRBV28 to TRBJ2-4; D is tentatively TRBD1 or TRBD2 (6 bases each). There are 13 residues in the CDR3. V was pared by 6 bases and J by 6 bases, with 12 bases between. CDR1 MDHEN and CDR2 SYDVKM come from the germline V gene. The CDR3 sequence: CASSRGGLNIQYF. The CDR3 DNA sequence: TGTGCCAGCAGCCGAGGGGGGTTAAACATTCAGTACTTC.

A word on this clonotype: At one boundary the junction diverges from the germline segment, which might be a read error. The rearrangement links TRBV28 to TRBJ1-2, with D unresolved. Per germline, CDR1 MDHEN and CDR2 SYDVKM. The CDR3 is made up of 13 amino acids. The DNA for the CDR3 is TGTACCAGCAGTTTCCAAGACATATGGGGCTACACCTTC. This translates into CTSSFQDIWGYTF.

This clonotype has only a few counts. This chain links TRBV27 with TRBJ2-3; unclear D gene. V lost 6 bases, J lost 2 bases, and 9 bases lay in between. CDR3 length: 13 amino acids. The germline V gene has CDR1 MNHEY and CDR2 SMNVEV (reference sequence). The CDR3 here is CASSRPPTDTQYF. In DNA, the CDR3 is TGTGCCAGCAGCCGGCCCCCCACAGATACGCAGTATTTT.

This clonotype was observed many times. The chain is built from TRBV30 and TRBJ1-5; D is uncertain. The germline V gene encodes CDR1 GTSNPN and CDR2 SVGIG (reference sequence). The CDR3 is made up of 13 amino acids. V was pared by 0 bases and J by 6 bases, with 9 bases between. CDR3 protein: CAWSVGTSQPQHF. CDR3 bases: TGTGCCTGGAGTGTGGGCACTAGTCAGCCCCAGCATTTT.

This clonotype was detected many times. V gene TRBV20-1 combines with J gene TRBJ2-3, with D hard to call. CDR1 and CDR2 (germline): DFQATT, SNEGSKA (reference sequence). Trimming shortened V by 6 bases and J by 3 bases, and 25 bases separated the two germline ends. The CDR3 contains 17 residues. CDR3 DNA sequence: TGCAGTGCCATAGAGCCGATCGGGTCGATCATTACAGATACGCAGTATTTT. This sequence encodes CSAIEPIGSIITDTQYF.

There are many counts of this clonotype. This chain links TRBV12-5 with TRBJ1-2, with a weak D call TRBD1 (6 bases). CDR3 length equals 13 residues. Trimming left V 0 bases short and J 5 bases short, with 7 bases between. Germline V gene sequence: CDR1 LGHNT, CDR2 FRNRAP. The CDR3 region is CASGLVGTYGYTF. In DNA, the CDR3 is TGTGCTAGTGGTTTGGTCGGGACATATGGCTACACCTTC.

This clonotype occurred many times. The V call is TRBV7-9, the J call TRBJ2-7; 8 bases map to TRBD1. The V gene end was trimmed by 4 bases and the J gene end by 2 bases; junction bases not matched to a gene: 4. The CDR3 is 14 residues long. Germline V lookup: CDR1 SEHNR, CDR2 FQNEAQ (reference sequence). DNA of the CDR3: TGTGCCAGCAGCTCCGGACAGGGAGCCTACGAGCAGTACTTC. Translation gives CASSSGQGAYEQYF.

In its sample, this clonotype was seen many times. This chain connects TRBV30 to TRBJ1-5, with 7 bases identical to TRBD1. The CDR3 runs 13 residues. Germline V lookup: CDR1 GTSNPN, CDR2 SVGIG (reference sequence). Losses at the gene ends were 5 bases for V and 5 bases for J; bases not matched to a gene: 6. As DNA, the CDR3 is TGTGCCTGGGGGGGACAGTCGGATCAGCCCCAGCATTTT. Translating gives CAWGGQSDQPQHF.

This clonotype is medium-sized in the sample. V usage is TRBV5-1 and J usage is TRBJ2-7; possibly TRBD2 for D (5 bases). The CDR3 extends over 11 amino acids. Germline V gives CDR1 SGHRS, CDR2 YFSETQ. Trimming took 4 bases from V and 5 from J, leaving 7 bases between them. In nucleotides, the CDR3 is TGCGCCAGCAGCCTGGAGGACGAGCAGTACTTC. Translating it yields CASSLEDEQYF.

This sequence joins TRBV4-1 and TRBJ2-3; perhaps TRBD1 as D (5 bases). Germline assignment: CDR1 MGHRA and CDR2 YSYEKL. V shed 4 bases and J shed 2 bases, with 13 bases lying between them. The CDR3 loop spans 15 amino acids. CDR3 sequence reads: CASSRQQALTDTQYF. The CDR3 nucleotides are TGCGCCAGCAGCCGACAGCAGGCCCTCACAGATACGCAGTATTTT.

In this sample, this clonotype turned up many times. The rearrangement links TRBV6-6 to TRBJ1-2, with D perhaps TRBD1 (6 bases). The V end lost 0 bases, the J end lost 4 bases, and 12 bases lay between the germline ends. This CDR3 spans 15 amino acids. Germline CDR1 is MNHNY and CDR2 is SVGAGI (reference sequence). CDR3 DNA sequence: TGTGCCAGCAGTTACTCAAACAGGGTGGCCTATGGCTACACCTTC. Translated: CASSYSNRVAYGYTF.

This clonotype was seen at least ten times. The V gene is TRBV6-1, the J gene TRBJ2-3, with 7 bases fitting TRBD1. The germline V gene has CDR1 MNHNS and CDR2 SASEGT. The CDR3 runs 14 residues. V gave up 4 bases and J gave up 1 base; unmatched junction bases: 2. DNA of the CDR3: TGTGCCAGCAGTGGCGGACAGGGCACAGATACGCAGTATTTT. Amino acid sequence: CASSGGQGTDTQYF.

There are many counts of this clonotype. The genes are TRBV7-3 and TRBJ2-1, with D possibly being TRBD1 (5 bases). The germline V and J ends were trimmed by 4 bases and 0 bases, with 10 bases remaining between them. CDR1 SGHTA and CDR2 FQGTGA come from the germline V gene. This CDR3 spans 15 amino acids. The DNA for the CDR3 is TGTGCCAGCAGCTCGACAGCGAACTCCTACAATGAGCAGTTCTTC. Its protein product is CASSSTANSYNEQFF. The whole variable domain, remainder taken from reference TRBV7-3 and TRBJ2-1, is GAGVSQTPSNKVTEKGKYVELRCDPISGHTALYWYRQSLGQGPEFLIYFQGTGAADDSGLPNDRFFAVRPEGSVSTLKIQRTERGDSAVYLCASSSTANSYNEQFFGPGTRLTVL.

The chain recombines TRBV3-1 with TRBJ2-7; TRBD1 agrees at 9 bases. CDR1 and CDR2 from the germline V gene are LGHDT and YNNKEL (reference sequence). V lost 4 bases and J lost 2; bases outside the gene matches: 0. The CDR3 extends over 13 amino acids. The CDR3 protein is CASSRDRAYEQYF. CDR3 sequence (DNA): TGTGCCAGCAGCCGGGACAGGGCCTACGAGCAGTACTTC.

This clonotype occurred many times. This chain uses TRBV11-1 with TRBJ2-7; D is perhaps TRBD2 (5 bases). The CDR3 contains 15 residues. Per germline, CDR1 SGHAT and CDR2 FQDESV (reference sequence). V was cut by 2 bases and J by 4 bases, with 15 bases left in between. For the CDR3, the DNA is TGTGCCAGCAGCTTATCCGGGGTCGACCAGTACGAGCAGTACTTC. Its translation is CASSLSGVDQYEQYF.

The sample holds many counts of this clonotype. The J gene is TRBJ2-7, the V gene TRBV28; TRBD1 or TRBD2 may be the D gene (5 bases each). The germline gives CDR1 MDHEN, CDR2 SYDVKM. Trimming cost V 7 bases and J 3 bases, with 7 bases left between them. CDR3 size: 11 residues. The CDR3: CASNGGYEQYF. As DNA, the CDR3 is TGTGCCAGCAATGGGGGCTACGAGCAGTACTTC. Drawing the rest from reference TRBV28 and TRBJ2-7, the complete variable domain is DVKVTQSSRYLVKRTGEKVFLECVQDMDHENMFWYRQDPGLGLRLIYFSYDVKMKEKGDIPEGYSVSREKKERFSLILESASTNQTSMYLCASNGGYEQYFGPGTRLTVT.